This note documents a single T cell receptor beta chain sequence. Which antigen it targets is not known. The input lacks base qualities; no much larger clone sits a single base away. This sample stems from a study of tumor-infiltrating lymphocytes in primary liver carcinoma (dated by TCRdb to about 2017). With respect to the entire study: Between November 2015 and March 2016, 4 to 6 patients in China with histopathologically diagnosed primary liver carcinoma had surgical resection. High reproducibility was observed for the technical replicate repertoires, with mean shared-clone rates approximately 0.92 and correlation coefficients above 0.95. A total of 35 or so specimens from 5 patients underwent TCRbeta repertoire sequencing, comprising around 25 tumor regions, 5 adjacent noncancerous liver tissues and 5 peripheral blood samples. Across five regions of each liver tumor, along with adjacent normal tissue and blood, the study brought together TCRbeta repertoire sequencing, expression microarrays and whole-exome sequencing. Samples yielded roughly 3.65 to 7.5 million productive TCRbeta reads; read depth did not differ significantly between tissue types. Tumors of the five patients were stage T1-T3 N0M0 with maximum diameters of about 4.2 to 10 cm. Of the five patients, three men and two women aged 30 to 69 years, four had hepatocellular carcinoma and one had combined HCC and intrahepatic cholangiocarcinoma.

V is pruned by 6 bases and J by 0 bases, leaving 7 bases of the junction without a gene match. The CDR3 spans 15 residues, from the cysteine through the phenylalanine. The kept DNA is CDR3 alone, 45 bases in frame from the first base. CDR1 and CDR2 are drawn from the germline V gene: MDHEN, SYDVKM. TCRbeta-specific cDNA was reverse-transcribed from approximately 460 ng total RNA using a constant-region primer and ProtoScript II reverse transcriptase. Three nested multiplex PCR rounds, following a slightly modified ARM-PCR procedure, were used to build the TCRbeta libraries. Each of the first two PCR rounds ran for approximately 10 cycles and used multiplex TRBV1-TRBV30 forward primers together with a Cbeta reverse primer. Sample barcodes and Illumina adapters were added in a final 25-cycle PCR with Deep VentR polymerase. Amplicons of 200-500 bp were gel-purified with a QIAquick gel extraction kit before sequencing. The TCRbeta amplicons were sequenced with 250-bp paired-end reads on an Illumina HiSeq 2500. The authors' analysis ran thus. To recover full CDR3 sequences, reads were quality-trimmed using Trimmomatic v0.33 and paired reads were then merged using FLASH v1.2.11. V, D and J germline segments were assigned to the rearranged TCRbeta sequences using MiGEC v1.2.1b. Clonotype statistics and Shannon-Wiener diversity indices were computed with VDJtools v1.0.0. To reduce sampling bias, subsequent analyses other than the diversity analysis used only the 250 most abundant clonotypes in each sample. In TCRdb, the public reads were trimmed at Q25 with fastp and aligned with MiXCR, with productive beta chains retained. Rows merge per CDR3 protein into single entries with the most common DNA and genes. The V and J calls here are based on TCRdb, not the publication. The sample has 250,000 to 400,000 distinct CDR3 sequences on record, over 55% of them singletons. Around 9.5% of the sample goes to the ten largest clones.

Blood RNA was extracted from unsorted whole blood using TRIzol reagent, and germline DNA was obtained with the DNeasy Blood & Tissue kit. At the time of sampling, the patients had chronic HBV infection and had not received any treatment. Before surgery, four milliliters of peripheral blood were collected into K2EDTA tubes. General conclusions and limits of the study: Only a few patients were included in the study, and the authors note that the findings should be validated in a larger study. Because the samples were bulk and unsorted, CD4+ and CD8+ T cell repertoires could not be compared. The top 250 clones accounted for a significantly greater share of the repertoire in tumors than in blood (p = 0.039). Only the TCR beta chain was sequenced, so true repertoire diversity is likely underestimated because unpaired alpha chains were not captured. Repertoire overlap was found to be higher between tumor regions (mean roughly 35%) than between tumor-adjacent (around 17%) or tumor-blood (14%) pairs, consistent with antigen-driven expansion.

The clonotype comes from a man aged 35 to 55 with primary liver carcinoma and hepatitis B virus infection. The sequence links TRBV28 to TRBJ1-1; the junction holds 7 bases that match TRBD1. The sequencing input was peripheral blood. The DNA is as follows: TGTGCCAGCAGCCTCCCGGGACAGTTGAACACTGAAGCTTTCTTT. Its amino acids are CASSLPGQLNTEAFF.